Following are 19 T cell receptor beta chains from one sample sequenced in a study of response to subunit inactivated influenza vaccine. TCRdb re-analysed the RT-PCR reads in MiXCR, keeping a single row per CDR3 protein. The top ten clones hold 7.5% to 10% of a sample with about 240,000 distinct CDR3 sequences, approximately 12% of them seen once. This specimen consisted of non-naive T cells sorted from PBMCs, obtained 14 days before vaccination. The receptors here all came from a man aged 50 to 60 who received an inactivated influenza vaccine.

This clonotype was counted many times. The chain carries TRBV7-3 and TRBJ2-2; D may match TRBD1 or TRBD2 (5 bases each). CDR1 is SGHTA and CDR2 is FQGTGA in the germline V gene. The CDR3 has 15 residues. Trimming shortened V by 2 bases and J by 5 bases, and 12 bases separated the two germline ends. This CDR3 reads CASSLGGDRTGELFF. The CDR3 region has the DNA TGTGCCAGCAGCTTAGGGGGAGATCGGACCGGGGAGCTGTTTTTT.

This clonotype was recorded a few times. CDR3 bases: TGCAGTGCTAGAGAGGTGGAGGGCCATCAGCCCCAGCATTTT. The encoded protein is CSAREVEGHQPQHF. The V call is TRBV20-1, the J call TRBJ1-5; unclear D gene. This CDR3 contains 14 residues. V was clipped by 0 bases and J by 5 bases, with 11 bases between them. CDR1 and CDR2 (germline): DFQATT, SNEGSKA (reference sequence).

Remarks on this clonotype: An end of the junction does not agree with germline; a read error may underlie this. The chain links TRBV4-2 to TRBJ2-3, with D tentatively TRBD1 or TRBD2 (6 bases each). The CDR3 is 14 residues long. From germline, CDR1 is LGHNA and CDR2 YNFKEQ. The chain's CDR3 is CTSSHGGRGDTQYF. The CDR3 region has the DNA TGTACCAGCAGCCATGGGGGGCGGGGAGATACGCAGTATTTT.

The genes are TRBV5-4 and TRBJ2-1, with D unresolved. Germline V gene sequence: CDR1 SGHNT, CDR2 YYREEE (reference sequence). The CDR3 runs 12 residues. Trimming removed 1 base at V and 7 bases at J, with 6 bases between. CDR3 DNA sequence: TGTGCCAGCAGCTTGTATCGGAATGAGCAGTTCTTC. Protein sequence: CASSLYRNEQFF.

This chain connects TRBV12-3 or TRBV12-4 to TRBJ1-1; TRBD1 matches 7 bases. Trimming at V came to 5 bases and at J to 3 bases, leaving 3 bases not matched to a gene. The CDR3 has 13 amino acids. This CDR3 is CASSPDRDTEAFF. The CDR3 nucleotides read TGTGCCAGCAGTCCCGACAGGGACACTGAAGCTTTCTTT.

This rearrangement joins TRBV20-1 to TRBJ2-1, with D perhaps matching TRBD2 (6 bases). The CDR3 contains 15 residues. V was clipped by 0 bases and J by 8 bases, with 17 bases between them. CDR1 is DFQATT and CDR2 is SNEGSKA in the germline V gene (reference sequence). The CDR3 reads CSARDYRGGPHEQFF. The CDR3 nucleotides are TGCAGTGCTAGAGATTATCGGGGAGGACCCCATGAGCAGTTCTTC.

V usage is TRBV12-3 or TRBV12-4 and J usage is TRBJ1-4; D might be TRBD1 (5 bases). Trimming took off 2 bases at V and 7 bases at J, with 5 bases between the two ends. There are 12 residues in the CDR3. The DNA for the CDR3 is TGTGCCAGCAGTTTAAGGGGTGAAAAACTGTTTTTT. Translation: CASSLRGEKLFF.

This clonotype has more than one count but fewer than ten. CDR3 nucleotide sequence: TGTGCCAGCATCTCGTCAAGGCTGAACACTGAAGCTTTCTTT. Translation gives CASISSRLNTEAFF. The rearrangement links TRBV28 to TRBJ1-1; unclear D gene. CDR3 length: 14 residues. V dropped 7 bases and J dropped 0 bases, with 12 bases sitting between them. Germline lookup yields CDR1 MDHEN and CDR2 SYDVKM. Based on the CDR3 plus reference TRBV28 and TRBJ1-1, the full variable domain is DVKVTQSSRYLVKRTGEKVFLECVQDMDHENMFWYRQDPGLGLRLIYFSYDVKMKEKGDIPEGYSVSREKKERFSLILESASTNQTSMYLCASISSRLNTEAFFGQGTRLTVV.

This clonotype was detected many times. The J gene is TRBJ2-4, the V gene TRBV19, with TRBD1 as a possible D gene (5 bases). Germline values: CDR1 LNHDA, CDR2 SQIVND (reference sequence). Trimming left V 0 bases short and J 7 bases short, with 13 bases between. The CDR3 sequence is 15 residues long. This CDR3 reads CASSIDHAQANIQYF. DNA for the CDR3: TGTGCCAGTAGTATAGACCATGCACAGGCGAACATTCAGTACTTC.

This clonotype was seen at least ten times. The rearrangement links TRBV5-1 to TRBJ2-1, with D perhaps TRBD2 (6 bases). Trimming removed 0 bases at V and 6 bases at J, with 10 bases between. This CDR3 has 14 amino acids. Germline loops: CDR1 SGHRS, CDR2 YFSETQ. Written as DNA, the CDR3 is TGCGCCAGCAGCTTGGCACCCGGGGGCAATGAGCAGTTCTTC. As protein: CASSLAPGGNEQFF. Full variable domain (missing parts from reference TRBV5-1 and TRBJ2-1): KAGVTQTPRYLIKTRGQQVTLSCSPISGHRSVSWYQQTPGQGLQFLFEYFSETQRNKGNFPGRFSGRQFSNSRSEMNVSTLELGDSALYLCASSLAPGGNEQFFGPGTRLTVL.

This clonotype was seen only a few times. The DNA of the CDR3 is TGTGCCAGCAGCCCATCTAGAAATACGCAGTATTTT. This sequence encodes CASSPSRNTQYF. V and J are TRBV11-1 and TRBJ2-3; D gene unclear. Trimming cost V 5 bases and J 7 bases, with 10 bases left between them. This CDR3 has 12 residues. Germline V CDR1 and CDR2: SGHAT, FQDESV (reference sequence).

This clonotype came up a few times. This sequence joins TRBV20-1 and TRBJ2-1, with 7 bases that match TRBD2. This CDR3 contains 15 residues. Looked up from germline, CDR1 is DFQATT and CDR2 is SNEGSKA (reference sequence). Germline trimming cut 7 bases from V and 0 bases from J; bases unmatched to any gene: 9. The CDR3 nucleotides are TGCAGTGACCGGTGGGCTAGCGGCTCCTACAATGAGCAGTTCTTC. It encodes CSDRWASGSYNEQFF.

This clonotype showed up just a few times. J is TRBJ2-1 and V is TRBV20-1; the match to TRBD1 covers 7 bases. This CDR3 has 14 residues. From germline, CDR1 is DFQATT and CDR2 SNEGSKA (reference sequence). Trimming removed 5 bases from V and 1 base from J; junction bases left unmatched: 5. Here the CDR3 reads CSAEQGPSYNEQFF. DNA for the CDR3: TGCAGTGCTGAACAGGGGCCATCCTACAATGAGCAGTTCTTC.

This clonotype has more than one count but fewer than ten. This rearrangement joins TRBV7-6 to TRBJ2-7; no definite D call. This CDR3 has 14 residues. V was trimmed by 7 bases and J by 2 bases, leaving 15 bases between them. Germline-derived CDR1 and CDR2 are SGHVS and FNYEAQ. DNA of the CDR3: TGTGCCAGCACCTATGATGAGCCACCCTACGAGCAGTACTTC. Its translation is CASTYDEPPYEQYF.

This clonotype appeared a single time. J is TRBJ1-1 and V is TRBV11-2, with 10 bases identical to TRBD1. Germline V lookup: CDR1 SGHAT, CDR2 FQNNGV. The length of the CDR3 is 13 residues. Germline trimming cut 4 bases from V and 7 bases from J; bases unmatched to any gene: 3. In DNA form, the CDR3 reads TGTGCCAGCAGCTGGGACAGGGGAGGTGAAGCTTTCTTT. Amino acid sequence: CASSWDRGGEAFF.

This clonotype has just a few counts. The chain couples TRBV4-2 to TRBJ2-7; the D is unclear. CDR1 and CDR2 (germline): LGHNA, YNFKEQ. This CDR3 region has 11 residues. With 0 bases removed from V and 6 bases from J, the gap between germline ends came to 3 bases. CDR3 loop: CASSQEREQYF. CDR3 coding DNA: TGTGCCAGCAGCCAAGAGCGCGAGCAGTACTTC.

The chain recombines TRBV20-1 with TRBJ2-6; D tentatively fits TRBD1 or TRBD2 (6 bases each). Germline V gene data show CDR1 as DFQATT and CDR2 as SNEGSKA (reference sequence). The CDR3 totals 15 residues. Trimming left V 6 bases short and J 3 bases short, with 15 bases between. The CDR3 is CSAKGGEVGANVLTF. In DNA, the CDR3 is TGCAGTGCAAAGGGGGGCGAGGTTGGGGCCAACGTCCTGACTTTC.

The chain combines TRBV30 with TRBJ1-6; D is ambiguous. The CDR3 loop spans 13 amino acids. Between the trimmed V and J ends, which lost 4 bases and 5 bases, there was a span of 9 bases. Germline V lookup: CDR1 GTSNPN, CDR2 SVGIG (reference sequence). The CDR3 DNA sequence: TGTGCCTGGACGGTATACCATAATTCACCCCTCCACTTT. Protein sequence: CAWTVYHNSPLHF.

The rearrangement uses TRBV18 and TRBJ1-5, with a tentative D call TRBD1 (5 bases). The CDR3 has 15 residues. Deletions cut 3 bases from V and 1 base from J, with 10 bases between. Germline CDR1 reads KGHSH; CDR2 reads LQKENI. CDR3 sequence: CASSPEGLSNQPQHF. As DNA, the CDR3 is TGTGCCAGCTCACCTGAGGGGTTGAGCAATCAGCCCCAGCATTTT.